This TCR beta chain stems from a study of blood T cell repertoires in COVID-19. Study summary: The study drew acute and convalescent COVID-19 samples from the United States, Italy and Spain.

Participants came from 24 US areas, aged roughly 18 to 89 years. Cohorts were determined from participant-reported clinical history. Per germline, CDR1 SGHAT and CDR2 FQNNGV. This CDR3 comprises 16 residues. Trimming left V 0 bases short and J 0 bases short, with 9 bases between. Original methodology: Estimation of nucleated cell counts relied on the amplification of reference gene primers. TCRdb keeps only in-frame clones here, not all; method: immunoSEQ multiplex PCR. V, J and clone size are taken as reported in that table, and D and trimming were inferred from the DNA itself. The sample consists of 270,000 or so clones, approximately 91% of them appearing once.

The rearrangement links TRBV11-2 to TRBJ1-3; perhaps TRBD1 as D (5 bases). The receptor was isolated from a woman in her forties with acute COVID-19. The sample consisted of PBMCs or T cells enriched from blood (not recorded which). CDR3 nucleotide sequence: TGTGCCAGCAGCTTAGAAGGGGCCAGCTCTGGAAACACCATATATTTT. Translated: CASSLEGASSGNTIYF.